The source of this TCR beta chain is a study of blood T cell repertoires in COVID-19. Study context: Whether acute or convalescent, the COVID-19 samples came from the United States, Italy and Spain. The cDNA or gDNA used as material had been derived from T cells, B-cell-depleted T cells, or PBMCs.

V shed 2 bases and J shed 3 bases, with 10 bases lying between them. Per germline, CDR1 MNHNS and CDR2 SASEGT. This CDR3 is built from 15 residues. In the original processing: Nucleated cell number was recorded as an estimate derived from reference gene primer amplification. Only in-frame clones appear in the TCRdb table, and some are missing; sequencing was by immunoSEQ multiplex PCR. From that table come the V and J calls and clone size; the DNA was used to work out D and trimming. The repertoire holds some 95,000 clones, 85% to 95% seen once, with 2.3% in the top ten. V usage is TRBV6-1 and J usage is TRBJ2-2, with a possible D match to TRBD2 (5 bases). Input material: peripheral blood. The TCR originated in a human donor with active COVID-19. The donor label of this sample is uncertain. The CDR3 here is CASSERLSDTGELFF. The CDR3 DNA sequence: TGTGCCAGCAGTGAACGACTATCTGACACCGGGGAGCTGTTTTTT.